This TCR beta chain was obtained from a study of T cell responses to AZD1222 COVID-19 vaccine. Whole-study results and caveats: Seropositive at baseline were only 5 or 6 AZD1222 recipients.

The protocol was immunoSEQ multiplex PCR, while the TCRdb copy is restricted to in-frame clones and leaves out a portion. The table includes some 60,000 clones, around 80% detected once. CDR3 length equals 14 residues. V gave up 4 bases and J gave up 4 bases, with 13 bases separating them. Germline CDR1 is LGHDT and CDR2 is YNNKEL (reference sequence). Comments on this clone: Its target is unknown.

This TCR was sampled from an adult who received the AZD1222 COVID-19 vaccine. The material sequenced was peripheral blood, taken 28 days after the second AZD1222 dose. The chain couples TRBV3-1 (or the pseudogene TRBV3-2) to TRBJ1-2; the D gene is possibly TRBD1 (6 bases). In DNA form, the CDR3 reads TGTGCCAGCAGCCCCCCTGGGGGGGCCTATGGCTACACCTTC. Translated, it gives CASSPPGGAYGYTF.